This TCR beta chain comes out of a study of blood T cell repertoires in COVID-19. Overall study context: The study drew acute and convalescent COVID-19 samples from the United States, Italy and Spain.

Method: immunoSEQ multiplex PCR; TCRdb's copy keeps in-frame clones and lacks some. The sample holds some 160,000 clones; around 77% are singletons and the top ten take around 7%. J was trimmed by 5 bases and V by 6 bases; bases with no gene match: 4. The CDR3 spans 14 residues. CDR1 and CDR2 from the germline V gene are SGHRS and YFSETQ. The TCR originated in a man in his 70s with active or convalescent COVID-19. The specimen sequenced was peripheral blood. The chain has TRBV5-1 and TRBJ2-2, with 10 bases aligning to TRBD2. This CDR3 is CASKPTSGTGELFF. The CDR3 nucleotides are TGCGCCAGCAAGCCGACTAGCGGGACCGGGGAGCTGTTTTTT.